The clone carrying this TCR beta chain was counted between two and nine times. The record originates from a study of cytomegalovirus exposure and HLA in healthy donors. CDR1 is MNHNY and CDR2 is SVGAGI in the germline V gene (reference sequence). This CDR3 has 15 residues. The V end lost 0 bases, the J end lost 6 bases, and 12 bases lay between the germline ends. PCR used 60 Vbeta primers and 13 Jbeta primers. Sequencing was performed with immunoSEQ multiplex PCR; in TCRdb, only in-frame clones are kept and a portion is missing. The sample consists of roughly 92,000 clones, 81% of them appearing once.

The chain links TRBV6-6 to TRBJ1-5; D is unresolved. Sequenced sample: PBMCs. This receptor was obtained from a woman between 70 and 85 years old in good health and CMV-seropositive. This CDR3 is CASSYSGQIGQPQHF. CDR3 nucleotide sequence: TGTGCCAGCAGTTACTCTGGGCAGATCGGTCAGCCCCAGCATTTT.